This TCR beta chain was identified in a study of T cells in Graves' hyperthyroidism and ophthalmopathy (dated by TCRdb to about 2019). With regard to the full study: Peripheral blood was collected at initial diagnosis, before any treatment. According to the paper, TCR Vbeta CDR3 sequencing was carried out on over 130 peripheral blood samples, which came from some 41 ophthalmopathy, around 74 hyperthyroidism and roughly 17 progressor patients. TCR V-J signatures able to tell the groups apart were searched for in a discovery cohort of 90 to 100 patients, of whom around 42 had Graves' ophthalmopathy and about 60 had stable Graves' hyperthyroidism. Thyroid tissue and blood T-cell repertoires from six Graves' hyperthyroidism patients were also compared in the study. The 100 discovery patients were divided at random into training and test sets in a 7:3 ratio. Following sampling, methimazole starting at 30 mg daily was given to hyperthyroidism patients, and high-dose intravenous methylprednisolone was given to ophthalmopathy patients. Prospective prediction of ophthalmopathy was tested in an independent validation cohort consisting of 18 hyperthyroidism patients and around 16 patients who later progressed to ophthalmopathy.

The TCR beta CDR3 regions were amplified from RNA transcripts. The TCR CDR3 was subjected to a first round of RT-PCR using the HTBI primer set and the Qiagen OneStep RT-PCR kit. A second multiplex PCR round built the libraries, followed by size selection and purification. Libraries were sequenced paired-end with 100 bp reads on an Illumina HiSeq2000. The authors processed their data as follows. SOAPnuke was used to process the raw data, throwing out any read that contained adapters or uncalled bases, had a mean Phred below 15, or lacked an exact constant-primer or identifier match. COPE v1.2.5 was used to merge high-quality paired reads, and clonotypes were defined as unique nucleotide sequences. MiTCR v1.1 was used to align clonotypes to the IMGT TRBV, TRBD and TRBJ reference segments. Only V-J combinations with frequency above 0.0001, covering 99.2% of repertoires, were analysed. The TCS score was defined as the ratio of F50 (clonal expansion) to E x V (chaos), calculated using BLOSUM62-based TCRdist between CDR3 peptides within each V-J. Welch's t-statistics and random forest reduced approximately 520 V-J features to about 12, which were used in a naive Bayes classifier (R e1071). Using fastp trimming at Q25 and MiXCR clonotype assembly, TCRdb reanalyzed the public sequencing data and kept in-frame beta chains. All rows with the same CDR3 protein become a single entry with the most common DNA and genes. It is TCRdb's table, rather than the study itself, that gives the V and J calls and clone size. The sample data list more than 550,000 distinct CDR3 sequences, and around 20% of these were observed just once. The ten largest clones capture approximately 16% of the sample.

The CDR1 and CDR2 encoded by the germline V gene (reference sequence) are SGHNT and YYREEE. The junction shows trimming of 2 bases on V and 6 bases on J, and the gene matches do not reach 4 bases of it. The CDR3 runs 13 amino acids, cysteine and phenylalanine included. Of all the DNA, just the CDR3 is kept, 39 bases in frame from base 1. The hyperthyroidism patients were between 18 and 65 years old and newly diagnosed, with a disease duration of less than 2 months. Patients with uncontrolled infections, other autoimmune diseases, pregnancy or lactation were excluded. Diagnoses relied on clinical symptoms, serum thyroxine and TRAb, thyroid ultrasound and orbital computed tomography. Blood from progressor patients was drawn when they were first diagnosed with hyperthyroidism, before any ophthalmopathy symptoms appeared. Ficoll-Paque density gradient centrifugation was used to isolate PBMCs from about 10 ml of fresh peripheral blood. Progressor patients were defined as those initially diagnosed with Graves' hyperthyroidism in whom ophthalmopathy developed during follow-up. Trizol reagent was used to extract total RNA, and RNA quality was then checked on an Agilent 2100 Bioanalyzer.

This clonotype was counted between two and nine times. Its antigen specificity is not known. No quality values exist for individual bases; no much larger clone is one base distant. General conclusions and limits of the study: In validation, the model predicted progression to ophthalmopathy with roughly 70% sensitivity and roughly 72% specificity, a median of 6.5 months before onset. A 13 V-J signature model separated ophthalmopathy from stable hyperthyroidism, with about 90% sensitivity and approximately 81% specificity in cross-validation and 80%/75% in testing. No statistical method was used to set the sample size in advance, and investigators knew the group allocation. Most expanded thyroid clonotypes (frequency above 0.001) were also found in blood, which suggests that blood repertoires may mirror thyroid immune responses.

The specimen sequenced was blood. The sequence derives from a woman aged 45-65 years with Graves' hyperthyroidism that later progressed to Graves' ophthalmopathy. The sequence joins TRBV5-4 to TRBJ2-7; the junction holds 8 bases that match TRBD1. The nucleotide sequence is given as TGTGCCAGCAGCTTTCAGGGGGCAAGCGAGCAGTACTTC. Its amino acids are CASSFQGASEQYF.